The clone carrying this T cell receptor beta chain came up once. Uncontrolled infection, other autoimmune disease, pregnancy or lactation led to exclusion. V was pared by 0 bases and J by 4 bases, with 16 bases between. The CDR3 is 16 amino acids. Germline loops: CDR1 SGHRS, CDR2 YFSETQ. The data stem from a study of T cells in Graves' hyperthyroidism and ophthalmopathy. RNA transcripts served as the template for amplifying TCR beta CDR3 regions. Carried out on the TCR CDR3, a first-round RT-PCR used the HTBI primer set. TCRdb ran MiXCR on the multiplex PCR reads and lists one entry per CDR3 protein. The sample consists of around 720,000 distinct CDR3 sequences, approximately 36% of them appearing once.

The rearrangement uses TRBV5-1 and TRBJ1-1, with a weak D call TRBD1 (6 bases). Sequencing used blood. The receptor comes from a woman aged 40 to 55 with Graves' hyperthyroidism. The CDR3: CASSLVGAPGGTEAFF. The CDR3 DNA is TGCGCCAGCAGCTTGGTGGGGGCCCCGGGGGGCACTGAAGCTTTCTTT.